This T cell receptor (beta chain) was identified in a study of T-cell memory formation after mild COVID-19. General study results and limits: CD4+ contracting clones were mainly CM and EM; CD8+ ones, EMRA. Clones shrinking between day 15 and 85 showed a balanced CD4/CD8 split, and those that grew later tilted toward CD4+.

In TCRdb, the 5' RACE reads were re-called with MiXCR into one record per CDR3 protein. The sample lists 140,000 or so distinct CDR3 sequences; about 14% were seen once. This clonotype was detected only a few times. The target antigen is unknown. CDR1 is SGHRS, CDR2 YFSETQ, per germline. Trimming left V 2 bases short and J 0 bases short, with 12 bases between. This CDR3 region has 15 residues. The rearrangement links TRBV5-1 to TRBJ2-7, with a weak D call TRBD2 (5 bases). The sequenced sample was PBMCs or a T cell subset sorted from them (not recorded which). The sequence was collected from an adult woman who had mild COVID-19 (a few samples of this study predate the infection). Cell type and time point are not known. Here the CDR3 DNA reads TGCGCCAGCAGCTTCGGGGTAGATTCCTCCTACGAGCAGTACTTC. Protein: CASSFGVDSSYEQYF.